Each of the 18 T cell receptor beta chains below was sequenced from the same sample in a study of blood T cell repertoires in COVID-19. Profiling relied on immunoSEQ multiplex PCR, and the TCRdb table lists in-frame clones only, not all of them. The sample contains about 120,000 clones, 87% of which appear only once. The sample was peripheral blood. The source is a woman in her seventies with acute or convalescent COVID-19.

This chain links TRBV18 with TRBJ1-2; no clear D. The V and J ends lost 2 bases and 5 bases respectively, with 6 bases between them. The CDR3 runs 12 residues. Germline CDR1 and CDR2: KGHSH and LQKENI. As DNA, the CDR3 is TGTGCCAGCTCACCAGAGGGATATGGCTACACCTTC. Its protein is CASSPEGYGYTF.

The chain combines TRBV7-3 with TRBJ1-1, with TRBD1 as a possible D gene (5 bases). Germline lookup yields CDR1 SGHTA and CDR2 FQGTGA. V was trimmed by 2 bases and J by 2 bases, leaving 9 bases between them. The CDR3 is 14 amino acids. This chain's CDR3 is CASSLGGINTEAFF. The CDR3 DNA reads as TGTGCCAGCAGCTTAGGGGGGATCAACACTGAAGCTTTCTTT.

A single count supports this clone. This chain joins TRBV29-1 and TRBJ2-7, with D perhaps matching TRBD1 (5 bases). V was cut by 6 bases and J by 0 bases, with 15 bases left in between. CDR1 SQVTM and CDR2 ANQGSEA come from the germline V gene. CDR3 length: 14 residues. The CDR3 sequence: CSVARRALSYEQYF. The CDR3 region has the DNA TGCAGCGTCGCCCGCAGGGCCCTCTCCTACGAGCAGTACTTC.

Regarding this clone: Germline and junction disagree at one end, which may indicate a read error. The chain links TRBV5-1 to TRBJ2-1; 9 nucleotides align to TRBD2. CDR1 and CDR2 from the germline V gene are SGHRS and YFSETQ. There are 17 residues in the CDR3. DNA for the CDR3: TGCGCCAGCAGCCCAAAGGGCGGGGGGGCCTCCCACAATGAGCAGTTCTTC. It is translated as CASSPKGGGASHNEQFF.

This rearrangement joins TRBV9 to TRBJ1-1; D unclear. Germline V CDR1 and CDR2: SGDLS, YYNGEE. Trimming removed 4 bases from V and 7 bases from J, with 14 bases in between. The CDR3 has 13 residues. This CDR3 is CASSPFPYGEAFF. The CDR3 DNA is TGTGCCAGCAGCCCCTTTCCCTACGGTGAAGCTTTCTTT. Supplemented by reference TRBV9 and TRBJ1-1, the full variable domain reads DSGVTQTPKHLITATGQRVTLRCSPRSGDLSVYWYQQSLDQGLQFLIQYYNGEERAKGNILERFSAQQFPDLHSELNLSSLELGDSALYFCASSPFPYGEAFFGQGTRLTVV.

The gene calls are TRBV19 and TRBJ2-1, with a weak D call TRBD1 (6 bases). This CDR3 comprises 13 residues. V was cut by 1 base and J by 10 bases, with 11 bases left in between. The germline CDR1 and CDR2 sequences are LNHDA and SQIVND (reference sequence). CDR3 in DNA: TGTGCCAGTAGTATAGCTGGGGGCGGAGAGCAGTTCTTC. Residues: CASSIAGGGEQFF.

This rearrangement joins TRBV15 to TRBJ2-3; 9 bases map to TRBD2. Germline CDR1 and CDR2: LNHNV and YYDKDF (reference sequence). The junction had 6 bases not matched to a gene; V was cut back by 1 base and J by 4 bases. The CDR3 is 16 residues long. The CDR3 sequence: CATSRVGGGASDTQYF. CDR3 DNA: TGTGCCACCAGCAGAGTGGGCGGGGGGGCCTCAGATACGCAGTATTTT. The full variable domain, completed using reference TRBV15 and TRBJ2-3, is DAMVIQNPRYQVTQFGKPVTLSCSQTLNHNVMYWYQQKSSQAPKLLFHYYDKDFNNEADTPDNFQSRRPNTSFCFLDIRSPGLGDTAMYLCATSRVGGGASDTQYFGPGTRLTVL.

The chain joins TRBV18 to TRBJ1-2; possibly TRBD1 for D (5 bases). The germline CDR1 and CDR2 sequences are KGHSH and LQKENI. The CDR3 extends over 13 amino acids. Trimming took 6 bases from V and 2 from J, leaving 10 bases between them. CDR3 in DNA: TGTGCCAGCTCCCACCCAGGGAACTATGGCTACACCTTC. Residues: CASSHPGNYGYTF. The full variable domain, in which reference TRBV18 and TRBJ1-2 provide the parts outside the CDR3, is NAGVMQNPRHLVRRRGQEARLRCSPMKGHSHVYWYRQLPEEGLKFMVYLQKENIIDESGMPKERFSAEFPKEGPSILRIQQVVRGDSAAYFCASSHPGNYGYTFGSGTRLTVV.

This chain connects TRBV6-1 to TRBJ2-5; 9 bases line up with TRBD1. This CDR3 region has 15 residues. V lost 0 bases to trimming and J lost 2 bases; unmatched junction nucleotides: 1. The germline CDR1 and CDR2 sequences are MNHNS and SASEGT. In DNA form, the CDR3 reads TGTGCCAGCAGTGAAGCGACAGGGGGACAAGAGACCCAGTACTTC. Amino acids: CASSEATGGQETQYF.

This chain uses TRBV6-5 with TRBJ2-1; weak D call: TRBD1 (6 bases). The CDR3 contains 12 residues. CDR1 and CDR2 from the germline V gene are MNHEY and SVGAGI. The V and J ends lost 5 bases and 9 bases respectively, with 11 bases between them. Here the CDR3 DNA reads TGTGCCAGCAGTACCACAGGGTTTGAGCAGTTCTTC. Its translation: CASSTTGFEQFF.

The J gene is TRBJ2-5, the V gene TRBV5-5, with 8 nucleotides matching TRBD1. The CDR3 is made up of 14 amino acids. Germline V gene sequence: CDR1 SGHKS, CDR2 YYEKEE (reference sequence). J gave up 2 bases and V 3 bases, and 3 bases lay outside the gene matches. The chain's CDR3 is CASSYRTGQETQYF. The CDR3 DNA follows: TGTGCCAGCAGCTACCGGACAGGGCAAGAGACCCAGTACTTC.

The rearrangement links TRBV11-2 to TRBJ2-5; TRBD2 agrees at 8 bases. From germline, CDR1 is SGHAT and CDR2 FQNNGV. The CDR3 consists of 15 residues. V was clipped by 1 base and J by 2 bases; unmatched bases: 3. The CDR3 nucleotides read TGTGCCAGCAGCTTAGTACTAGCGGAGCAAGAGACCCAGTACTTC. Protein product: CASSLVLAEQETQYF.

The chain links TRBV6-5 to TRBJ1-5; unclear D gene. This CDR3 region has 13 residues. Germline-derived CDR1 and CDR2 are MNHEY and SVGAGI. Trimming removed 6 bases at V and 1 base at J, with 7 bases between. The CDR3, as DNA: TGTGCCAGCAGACACCGAAGCAATCAGCCCCAGCATTTT. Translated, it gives CASRHRSNQPQHF.

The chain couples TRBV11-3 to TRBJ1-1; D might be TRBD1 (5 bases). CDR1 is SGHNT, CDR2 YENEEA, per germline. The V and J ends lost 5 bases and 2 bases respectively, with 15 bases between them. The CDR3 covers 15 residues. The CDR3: CASSPGGAGNTEAFF. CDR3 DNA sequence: TGTGCCAGCAGCCCCGGAGGGGCGGGAAACACTGAAGCTTTCTTT.

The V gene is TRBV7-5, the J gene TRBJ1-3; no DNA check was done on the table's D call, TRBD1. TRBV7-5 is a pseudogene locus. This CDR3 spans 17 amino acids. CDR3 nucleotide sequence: TGTGTCAGAAGCACCCCGACAGGGGGCGATCCTGGAAACACCATATATTTT. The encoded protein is CVRSTPTGGDPGNTIYF.

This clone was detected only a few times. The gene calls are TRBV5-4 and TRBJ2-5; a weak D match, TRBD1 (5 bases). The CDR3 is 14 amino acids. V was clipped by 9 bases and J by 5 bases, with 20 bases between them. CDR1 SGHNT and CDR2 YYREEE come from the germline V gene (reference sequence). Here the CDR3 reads CATAAGQSQETQYF. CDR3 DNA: TGTGCCACAGCAGCCGGACAATCTCAGGAGACCCAGTACTTC.

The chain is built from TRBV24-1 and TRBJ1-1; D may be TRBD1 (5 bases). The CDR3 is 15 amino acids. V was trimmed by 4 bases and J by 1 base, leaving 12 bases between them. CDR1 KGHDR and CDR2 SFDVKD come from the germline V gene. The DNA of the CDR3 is TGTGCCACCAGTGACTCTGGGGGGGGGAACACTGAAGCTTTCTTT. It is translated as CATSDSGGGNTEAFF.

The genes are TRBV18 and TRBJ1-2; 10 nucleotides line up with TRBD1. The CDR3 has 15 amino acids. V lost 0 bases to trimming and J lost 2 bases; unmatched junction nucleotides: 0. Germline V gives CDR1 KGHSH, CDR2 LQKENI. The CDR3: CASSPPTGGNYGYTF. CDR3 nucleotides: TGTGCCAGCTCACCACCGACAGGGGGCAACTATGGCTACACCTTC.